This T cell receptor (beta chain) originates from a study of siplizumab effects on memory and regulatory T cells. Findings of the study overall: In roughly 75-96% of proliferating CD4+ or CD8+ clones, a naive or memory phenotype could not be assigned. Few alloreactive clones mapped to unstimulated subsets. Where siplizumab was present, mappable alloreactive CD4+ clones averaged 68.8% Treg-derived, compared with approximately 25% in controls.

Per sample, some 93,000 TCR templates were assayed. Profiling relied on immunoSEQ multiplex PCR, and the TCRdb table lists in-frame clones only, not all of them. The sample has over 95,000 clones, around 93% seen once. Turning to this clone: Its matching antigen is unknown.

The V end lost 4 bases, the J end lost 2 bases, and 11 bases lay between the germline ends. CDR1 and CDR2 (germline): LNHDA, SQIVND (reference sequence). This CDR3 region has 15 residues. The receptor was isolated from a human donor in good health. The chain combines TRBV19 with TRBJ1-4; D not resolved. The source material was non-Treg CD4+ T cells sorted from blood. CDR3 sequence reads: CASSTAGVTNEKLFF. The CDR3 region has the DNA TGTGCCAGTAGTACCGCTGGGGTCACTAATGAAAAACTGTTTTTT.